A selection of T cell receptor beta chains follows, all from one sample in a study of cytomegalovirus exposure and HLA in healthy donors. The method was immunoSEQ multiplex PCR; TCRdb's version includes in-frame clones alone and lacks a portion of them. In the table there are more than 85,000 clones, just over 75% of which are singletons. The sample comprised PBMCs. These receptors originate from a man aged 25-40 years in good health and CMV-seropositive. Both conserved end residues are part of each CDR3. The D gene is left open where the match is weak. Expanded clones get a size class; other rows say once, few or many, or leave the size out.

TRBD1	TRBV2	TRBJ1-2	.	14	CATEALGQGPGYTF	TGTGCCACTGAGGCTTTAGGACAGGGACCCGGCTACACCTTC
TRBD1	TRBV29-1	TRBJ1-1	few	12	CSVRGGVTEAFF	TGCAGCGTCCGAGGGGGCGTAACTGAAGCTTTCTTT
TRBD2	TRBV11-2	TRBJ2-5	few	14	CASSLELAGETQYF	TGTGCCAGCAGCTTAGAACTAGCGGGTGAGACCCAGTACTTC
TRBD1	TRBV7-8	TRBJ2-7	.	13	CASSPPGTAQKYF	TGTGCCAGCAGCCCACCCGGGACAGCTCAGAAGTACTTC
.	TRBV2	TRBJ1-1	.	13	CASSEERDTEAFF	TGTGCCAGCAGTGAGGAGCGGGACACTGAAGCTTTCTTT
.	TRBV7-9	TRBJ1-6	.	15	CASSSTGASNSPLHF	TGTGCCAGCAGCTCGACAGGAGCTTCAAATTCACCCCTCCACTTT
TRBD2	TRBV6-5	TRBJ2-1	once	15	CASSGTSGGAREQFF	TGTGCCAGCAGTGGGACTAGCGGGGGGGCGCGGGAGCAGTTCTTC
TRBD1	TRBV7-9	TRBJ2-7	.	12	CASSDRACEQYF	TGTGCCAGCAGCGACAGGGCCTGCGAGCAGTACTTC
TRBD1	TRBV4-3	TRBJ2-2	.	16	CASSHEPGTATGELFF	TGCGCCAGCAGCCACGAACCAGGGACAGCCACCGGGGAGCTGTTTTTT
.	TRBV5-4	TRBJ2-6	.	16	CASSLTQSSGANVLTF	TGTGCCAGCAGCTTGACACAGAGCTCTGGGGCCAACGTCCTGACTTTC
TRBD1	TRBV5-6	TRBJ1-2	.	13	CASSPGQTYGYTF	TGTGCCAGCAGCCCGGGACAGACCTATGGCTACACCTTC
.	TRBV7-2	TRBJ1-1	.	14	CASSLGLLNTEAFF	TGTGCCAGCAGCTTGGGACTGCTGAACACTGAAGCTTTCTTT
.	TRBV2	TRBJ1-2	once	13	CASSEIDRMGYTF	TGTGCCAGCAGTGAAATTGACAGGATGGGCTACACCTTC
.	TRBV6-5	TRBJ1-1	.	14	CASSYNRVNTEAFF	TGTGCCAGCAGTTACAACAGGGTGAACACTGAAGCTTTCTTT
TRBD1	TRBV6-5	TRBJ2-7	.	12	CASSQDRDEQYF	TGTGCCAGCAGTCAGGACAGGGATGAGCAGTACTTC
.	TRBV6-5	TRBJ2-3	.	14	CASSYGDWADTQYF	TGTGCCAGCAGTTACGGGGACTGGGCAGATACGCAGTATTTT
TRBD2	TRBV4-1	TRBJ2-3	.	15	CASSLSPGGGDTQYF	TGCGCCAGCAGCCTTTCACCGGGGGGGGGAGATACGCAGTATTTT
.	TRBV6-1	TRBJ2-3	.	14	CASSRDLNTDTQYF	TGTGCCAGCAGCCGGGACTTGAACACAGATACGCAGTATTTT
TRBD2	TRBV18	TRBJ2-3	.	15	CASSPAGGSTDTQYF	TGTGCCAGCTCACCGGCGGGGGGGAGCACAGATACGCAGTATTTT
.	TRBV7-9	TRBJ2-7	.	12	CASSPDRPEQYF	TGTGCCAGCAGCCCCGACAGGCCAGAGCAGTACTTC
.	TRBV15	TRBJ2-3	.	16	CATGGPDRTSTDTQYF	TGTGCCACCGGGGGACCTGACAGGACGTCTACAGATACGCAGTATTTT
TRBD1	TRBV4-1	TRBJ1-1	.	16	CASSQGGQGASTEAFF	TGCGCCAGCAGCCAAGGGGGACAGGGGGCGAGCACTGAAGCTTTCTTT
TRBD2	TRBV2	TRBJ2-1	.	14	CASRLAGGHNEQFF	TGTGCCAGCAGACTAGCGGGGGGACACAATGAGCAGTTCTTC
TRBD1	TRBV7-8	TRBJ2-7	.	14	CASSYGTGPYEQYF	TGTGCCAGCAGCTACGGGACAGGGCCCTACGAGCAGTACTTC
.	TRBV14	TRBJ1-6	.	15	CASSQDSAGYSPLHF	TGTGCCAGCAGCCAAGACTCTGCAGGCTATTCACCCCTCCACTTT
.	TRBV7-2	TRBJ1-2	.	15	CASSLELGQSYGYTF	TGTGCCAGCAGCTTAGAGCTGGGGCAAAGCTATGGCTACACCTTC
.	TRBV13	TRBJ2-1	.	12	CASSLESGRQFF	TGTGCCAGCAGCTTAGAAAGCGGAAGGCAGTTCTTC
.	TRBV19	TRBJ1-1	few	13	CASSIVGGTEAFF	TGTGCCAGTAGTATAGTAGGAGGCACTGAAGCTTTCTTT
TRBD1	TRBV6-1	TRBJ1-5	.	13	CASSTRDSQLSFF	TGTGCCAGCAGTACAAGGGACAGCCAGTTATCATTTTTT
.	TRBV7-8	TRBJ2-7	.	16	CASSLAIGQLTYEQYF	TGTGCCAGCAGCTTAGCTATAGGACAGTTAACCTACGAGCAGTACTTC